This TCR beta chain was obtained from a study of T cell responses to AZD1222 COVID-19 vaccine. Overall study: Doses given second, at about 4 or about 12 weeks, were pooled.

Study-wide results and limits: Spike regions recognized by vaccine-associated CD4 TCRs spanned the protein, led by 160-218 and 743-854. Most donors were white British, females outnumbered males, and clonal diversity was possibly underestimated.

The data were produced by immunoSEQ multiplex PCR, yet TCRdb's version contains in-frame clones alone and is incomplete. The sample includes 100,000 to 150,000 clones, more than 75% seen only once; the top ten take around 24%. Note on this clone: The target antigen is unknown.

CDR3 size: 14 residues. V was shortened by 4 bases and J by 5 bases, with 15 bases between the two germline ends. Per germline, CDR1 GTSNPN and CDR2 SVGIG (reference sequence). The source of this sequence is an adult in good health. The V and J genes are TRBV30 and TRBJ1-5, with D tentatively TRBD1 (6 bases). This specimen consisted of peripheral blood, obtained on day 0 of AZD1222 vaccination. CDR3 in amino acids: CAWNPDSGDQPQHF. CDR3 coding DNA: TGTGCCTGGAATCCGGACAGCGGGGATCAGCCCCAGCATTTT.